One sample yielded the 26 T cell receptor beta chains listed below, sequenced in a study of blood T cell repertoires in COVID-19 (dated by TCRdb to about 2020). Library generation was performed with the immunoSEQ multiplex PCR assay. TCRdb holds this immuneACCESS table with in-frame rearrangements only. Some clones are missing; in checked studies, unresolved V genes explain under half, and the rest has no known cause. Across this sample there are about 200,000 clones, with approximately 90% seen only once. The top ten hold 2.2% of the sample. Sequences were obtained from peripheral blood. The origin of the receptors is a man aged 25-45 years who had recovered from COVID-19.

The chain joins TRBV6-5 to TRBJ1-2; TRBD1 agrees at 7 bases. Germline assignment: CDR1 MNHEY and CDR2 SVGAGI. This CDR3 region has 14 residues. After removal of 0 bases from V and 6 bases from J, the junction contained 4 bases not matched to a gene. The CDR3 DNA reads TGTGCCAGCAGTTACTCGCAGGGGGTTGATGGCTACACCTTC. Amino acid sequence: CASSYSQGVDGYTF.

In this sample, this clone turned up once. This chain joins TRBV9 and TRBJ2-1; 10 bases align to TRBD2. The V gene's germline CDR1 is SGDLS and CDR2 YYNGEE. This CDR3 comprises 14 residues. V dropped 4 bases and J dropped 6; count of bases not matched to a gene: 4. Here the CDR3 reads CASSISGGFNEQFF. The CDR3 DNA follows: TGTGCCAGCAGCATTAGCGGGGGGTTCAATGAGCAGTTCTTC.

This chain connects TRBV9 to TRBJ2-3, with 10 nucleotides matching TRBD1. The CDR3 covers 15 residues. The V gene's germline CDR1 is SGDLS and CDR2 YYNGEE. The junction had 6 bases not matched to a gene; V was cut back by 4 bases and J by 4 bases. CDR3 in amino acids: CASSLWTGGSDTQYF. CDR3 bases: TGTGCCAGCAGCTTATGGACAGGGGGATCAGATACGCAGTATTTT.

V gene TRBV5-4 combines with J gene TRBJ2-7, with 12 bases that match TRBD2. Trimming removed 4 bases from V and 5 bases from J; junction bases left unmatched: 10. This CDR3 comprises 16 residues. Looked up from germline, CDR1 is SGHNT and CDR2 is YYREEE (reference sequence). CDR3 sequence (DNA): TGTGCCAGCAGCGAACTAGCGGGGGGCGCCGCCCACGAGCAGTACTTC. Its protein is CASSELAGGAAHEQYF.

The chain carries TRBV10-3 and TRBJ1-5, with D uncertain. This CDR3 has 14 residues. Per germline, CDR1 ENHRY and CDR2 SYGVKD. Trimming stripped 5 bases from V and 2 bases from J, with 10 bases between. Written as DNA, the CDR3 is TGTGCCATCAGTTTAGATATAGGCAATCAGCCCCAGCATTTT. Its translation is CAISLDIGNQPQHF.

V and J are TRBV6-5 and TRBJ2-1; possibly TRBD2 for D (5 bases). Trimming cost V 8 bases and J 0 bases, with 5 bases left between them. CDR3 size: 12 residues. Looked up from germline, CDR1 is MNHEY and CDR2 is SVGAGI. The CDR3 nucleotides are TGTGCCAGCGGGAGCTCCTACAATGAGCAGTTCTTC. Its translation is CASGSSYNEQFF.

The chain is built from TRBV27 and TRBJ1-5, with 9 bases matching TRBD1. The germline CDR1 and CDR2 sequences are MNHEY and SMNVEV (reference sequence). V lost 2 bases and J lost 7; bases outside the gene matches: 6. The length of the CDR3 is 15 residues. The CDR3 spells CASSLDGTGHQPQHF. DNA for the CDR3: TGTGCCAGCAGTTTAGATGGGACAGGGCACCAGCCCCAGCATTTT.

The chain couples TRBV7-9 to TRBJ1-5, with D possibly being TRBD1 (5 bases). Germline V CDR1 and CDR2: SEHNR, FQNEAQ (reference sequence). CDR3 length equals 15 residues. Trimming cost V 6 bases and J 6 bases, with 18 bases left between them. The CDR3 coding sequence is TGTGCCAGCAGTTCGTCGACAGCCGACCGTCAGCCCCAGCATTTT. Protein: CASSSSTADRQPQHF.

This clone turned up a few times. The chain has TRBV7-9 and TRBJ2-7; 7 bases line up with TRBD2. The CDR3 covers 18 residues. V lost 4 bases and J lost 5; bases outside the gene matches: 20. Germline CDR1 SEHNR, CDR2 FQNEAQ (reference sequence). In nucleotides, the CDR3 is TGTGCCAGCAGCTCTCTGCGGAGCCCGGTGGTGCTAGCGGACGAGCAGTACTTC. Amino acids: CASSSLRSPVVLADEQYF.

The table lists this clone with a few counts. The rearrangement links TRBV25-1 to TRBJ1-2; D is undetermined. CDR3 length: 13 residues. CDR1 and CDR2 (germline): MGHDK, SYGVNS. With 4 bases removed from V and 8 bases from J, the gap between germline ends came to 14 bases. CDR3 region: CASSVTSNVGYTF. The CDR3 DNA follows: TGTGCCAGCAGTGTAACCAGTAACGTGGGCTACACCTTC.

This chain connects TRBV6-5 to TRBJ2-5; a weak D match, TRBD2 (7 bases). The germline V gene encodes CDR1 MNHEY and CDR2 SVGAGI. The CDR3 has 15 amino acids. V shed 2 bases and J shed 6 bases, with 16 bases lying between them. CDR3 protein: CASSYMGGGEKTQYF. CDR3 sequence (DNA): TGTGCCAGCAGTTACATGGGGGGGGGCGAAAAGACCCAGTACTTC.

V gene TRBV19 combines with J gene TRBJ2-7; 7 bases match TRBD1. Germline lookup yields CDR1 LNHDA and CDR2 SQIVND (reference sequence). With 1 base clipped from V and 6 bases from J, the junction kept 6 bases outside the gene matches. The CDR3 sequence is 14 residues long. CDR3 sequence reads: CASSIGNQGVEQYF. The CDR3 DNA is TGTGCCAGTAGTATAGGAAATCAGGGGGTCGAGCAGTACTTC.

This chain connects TRBV19 to TRBJ2-4, with 7 bases aligning to TRBD1. Trimming cost V 8 bases and J 3 bases; bases outside gene matches: 7. CDR3 length equals 14 residues. Germline V gene data show CDR1 as LNHDA and CDR2 as SQIVND (reference sequence). CDR3 bases: TGTGCCAGTTTCGACAGGGAGAACAAAAACATTCAGTACTTC. Its protein product is CASFDRENKNIQYF.

V usage is TRBV4-1 and J usage is TRBJ2-5; 7 bases map to TRBD1. V trimming: 0 bases; J trimming: 7 bases; junction bases outside the gene matches: 8. From germline, CDR1 is MGHRA and CDR2 YSYEKL. The CDR3 sequence is 15 residues long. The CDR3 sequence: CASSQDTGVWGTQYF. The CDR3 DNA sequence: TGCGCCAGCAGCCAAGATACAGGGGTTTGGGGGACCCAGTACTTC.

This clone has just one count. V and J are TRBV10-1 and TRBJ2-3, with 11 nucleotides matching TRBD1. V lost 8 bases and J lost 6; bases outside the gene matches: 7. The CDR3 extends over 14 amino acids. Per the germline V gene, CDR1 is WNHNN and CDR2 is SYGVQD (reference sequence). The CDR3 reads CASGTGGSEDTQYF. The CDR3 DNA reads as TGCGCCAGCGGGACAGGGGGAAGCGAGGATACGCAGTATTTT.

This chain links TRBV15 with TRBJ2-1; 11 bases agree with TRBD1. The ends lost 5 bases at V and 4 bases at J; junction bases unmatched: 1. This CDR3 spans 14 amino acids. CDR1 is LNHNV and CDR2 is YYDKDF in the germline V gene (reference sequence). The CDR3 loop is CATSGDRGYNEQFF. The CDR3 bases are TGTGCCACCAGCGGGGACAGGGGGTACAATGAGCAGTTCTTC. Full variable domain (remainder filled in from reference TRBV15 and TRBJ2-1): DAMVIQNPRYQVTQFGKPVTLSCSQTLNHNVMYWYQQKSSQAPKLLFHYYDKDFNNEADTPDNFQSRRPNTSFCFLDIRSPGLGDTAMYLCATSGDRGYNEQFFGPGTRLTVL.

This clone was picked up one time. This chain connects TRBV6-6 to TRBJ1-6; D call uncertain. This CDR3 is built from 19 residues. The germline CDR1 and CDR2 sequences are MNHNY and SVGAGI (reference sequence). V was shortened by 5 bases and J by 8 bases, with 28 bases between the two germline ends. The CDR3 coding sequence is TGTGCCAGCAGTCTCAGCGACCTAGGAATGGTGGGTATTGATTCACCCCTCCACTTT. It specifies CASSLSDLGMVGIDSPLHF.

This rearrangement joins TRBV27 to TRBJ2-2, with 9 bases identical to TRBD2. The germline gives CDR1 MNHEY, CDR2 SMNVEV (reference sequence). V lost 6 bases and J lost 0; bases outside the gene matches: 8. There are 17 residues in the CDR3. The CDR3 sequence is CASSFRASGANTGELFF. In nucleotides, the CDR3 is TGTGCCAGCAGCTTCCGGGCTAGCGGGGCGAACACCGGGGAGCTGTTTTTT.

The V and J genes are TRBV27 and TRBJ1-5; D is unresolved. V lost 5 bases and J lost 5, with 16 bases in between. The CDR3 covers 15 residues. Germline CDR1 and CDR2: MNHEY and SMNVEV (reference sequence). CDR3 nucleotides: TGTGCCAGCAGTCCCCGGTGGACTTACCATCAGCCCCAGCATTTT. Its protein is CASSPRWTYHQPQHF.

For this clone: The sample contains more than one DNA sequence encoding this CDR3. The chain employs TRBV19 and TRBJ2-2; tentatively, D is TRBD2 (5 bases). This CDR3 is 14 amino acids long. Trimming removed 3 bases at V and 4 bases at J, with 9 bases between. Per the germline V gene, CDR1 is LNHDA and CDR2 is SQIVND (reference sequence). The CDR3 DNA is TGTGCCAGTAGTATTCCCGGACTCACCGGGGAGCTGTTTTTT. Amino acids: CASSIPGLTGELFF.

The chain carries TRBV25-1 and TRBJ2-5; D perhaps matches TRBD1 (6 bases). Per germline, CDR1 MGHDK and CDR2 SYGVNS. V lost 3 bases and J 0 bases, leaving 14 bases between the germline ends. This CDR3 comprises 16 residues. The CDR3 nucleotides are TGTGCCAGCAGTGACCCTGGGACACAGTACCAAGAGACCCAGTACTTC. Its translation is CASSDPGTQYQETQYF.

The chain uses TRBV10-2 and TRBJ1-2; D is possibly TRBD1 (6 bases). V was cut by 3 bases and J by 10 bases, with 18 bases left in between. CDR3 size: 14 residues. The germline gives CDR1 WSHSY, CDR2 SAAADI. In nucleotides, the CDR3 is TGCGCCAGCAGTGACAGGGGTTTCTATGGCATCTACACCTTC. Protein: CASSDRGFYGIYTF.

This chain connects TRBV6-5 to TRBJ1-5, with D possibly matching TRBD1 (5 bases). The V gene's germline CDR1 is MNHEY and CDR2 SVGAGI. Trimming pared 6 bases from V and 5 bases from J, leaving 14 bases between. The CDR3 is made up of 14 amino acids. This CDR3 reads CASSLQGRDQPQHF. Here the CDR3 DNA reads TGTGCCAGCAGCCTCCAGGGAAGGGATCAGCCCCAGCATTTT.

Comments on this clone: One end of the junction is discordant with germline, which a read error may explain. The chain carries TRBV29-1 and TRBJ1-6, with D perhaps TRBD1 (5 bases). Germline CDR1 and CDR2: SQVTM and ANQGSEA. The CDR3 has 13 amino acids. CDR3 loop: CSAHDILTGNEEF. In DNA, the CDR3 is TGCAGCGCCCACGATATACTCACAGGAAACGAAGAGTTT.

Only one count was recorded for this clone. The V call is TRBV11-3, the J call TRBJ2-5; 7 bases align to TRBD1. The trim removed 2 bases at V and 5 bases at J, leaving 11 bases unmatched. Germline CDR1 is SGHNT and CDR2 is YENEEA. This CDR3 comprises 16 residues. The CDR3 here is CASSLNSPGGWETQYF. CDR3 nucleotides: TGTGCCAGCAGCTTAAACAGTCCAGGGGGTTGGGAGACCCAGTACTTC.

The rearrangement links TRBV3-1 (or the pseudogene TRBV3-2) to TRBJ2-1; D is undetermined. Germline V lookup: CDR1 LGHDT, CDR2 YNNKEL (reference sequence). The V end lost 4 bases, the J end lost 15 bases, and 16 bases lay between the germline ends. This CDR3 is built from 12 residues. The CDR3 DNA sequence: TGTGCCAGCAGCCTGAGGCCCCCCGTACGGTTCTTC. Encoded protein: CASSLRPPVRFF.